This TCR beta chain derives from a study of blood T cells in healthy people across ages. Study-wide findings and caveats: With age, beta diversity per million T cells declined roughly linearly, significantly by 35 to 40.

The CDR3 has 13 amino acids. The individuals who served as donors were healthy Caucasians living in Russia, aged roughly 6 to 90. This clonotype turned up a few times. Its cognate antigen is unknown. The junction shows a germline mismatch at one end, possibly a read error. Then a second PCR, running roughly 7 to 11 cycles, was carried out with a sample-barcoded 5' primer and a J-beta primer mix. Every cDNA was tagged by a template-switch adaptor with 12 random nucleotides. Each sample yielded at least 3 million CDR3-containing paired-end reads. TCRdb called the 5' RACE reads again in MiXCR, with one record for every CDR3 protein. The sample records roughly 500,000 distinct CDR3 sequences, roughly 28% being singletons.

The sequence was obtained from a woman aged 70-85 years in good health. Sequenced: blood. J is TRBJ2-5 and V is TRBV12-3 or TRBV12-4; 9 bases fit TRBD2. The CDR3 protein is CASSLARLAGMFF. The CDR3 nucleotides are TGTGCCAGCAGTTTAGCGCGGCTAGCGGGGATGTTCTTC.